Presented here are 27 T cell receptor beta chains from one specimen sequenced in a study of identical twins. TCRdb re-derived calls from the 5' RACE reads in MiXCR, one entry per CDR3 protein. The top ten clones hold over 10% of a sample with fewer than 900,000 distinct CDR3 sequences, 15% to 20% of them seen once. This sample was shared with a second study, whose subject was T cells expressing NK-cell markers.

The sample comprised PBMCs. The receptors derive from a woman aged 18-35 years in good health.

The chain uses TRBV5-1 and TRBJ1-1; D gene uncertain. Per the germline V gene, CDR1 is SGHRS and CDR2 is YFSETQ. V lost 0 bases and J lost 6, with 9 bases in between. The CDR3 loop spans 13 amino acids. CDR3 DNA: TGCGCCAGCAGCTTGGCCGGGAGTTCTGAAGCTTTCTTT. It yields the protein CASSLAGSSEAFF.

Ten or more counts support this clonotype. Germline and junction disagree at one end, which may indicate a read error. V usage is TRBV5-1 and J usage is TRBJ1-1; a weak D match, TRBD1 (5 bases). Germline CDR1 and CDR2: SGHRS and YFSETQ. CDR3 size: 13 residues. The CDR3 protein is CAGRDGVNTEAFF. The DNA for the CDR3 is TGCGCCGGCAGGGACGGCGTGAACACTGAAGCTTTCTTT.

This clonotype has a handful of counts. The CDR3 nucleotides are TGTGCCAGCAGCTGGGATCCAGGGGAAAGCGAAGCTTTCTTT. This codes for CASSWDPGESEAFF. The rearrangement links TRBV5-6 to TRBJ1-1; perhaps TRBD1 as D (6 bases). CDR3 length: 14 amino acids. Germline CDR1 and CDR2: SGHDT and YYEEEE. The germline V and J ends were trimmed by 3 bases and 8 bases, with 17 bases remaining between them. The variable domain in full, completed from reference TRBV5-6 and TRBJ1-1, reads DAGVTQSPTHLIKTRGQQVTLRCSPKSGHDTVSWYQQALGQGPQFIFQYYEEEERQRGNFPDRFSGHQFPNYSSELNVNALLLGDSALYLCASSWDPGESEAFFGQGTRLTVV.

This clonotype has at least ten counts. The chain has TRBV9 and TRBJ2-3; D unclear. This CDR3 is 14 amino acids long. Germline lookup yields CDR1 SGDLS and CDR2 YYNGEE. Trimming took off 0 bases at V and 7 bases at J, with 12 bases between the two ends. Written as DNA, the CDR3 is TGTGCCAGCAGCGTAGGAGGCCCAGCCTATACGCAGTATTTT. This encodes CASSVGGPAYTQYF.

This clonotype was found a few times. This chain connects TRBV12-3 or TRBV12-4 to TRBJ2-7, with D possibly TRBD2 on 6 matching bases. This CDR3 region has 15 residues. V was trimmed by 6 bases and J by 1 base, leaving 16 bases between them. As DNA, the CDR3 is TGTGCCAGCAGGAAGGGGACTTTGCTATCCTACGAGCAGTACTTC. It translates to CASRKGTLLSYEQYF.

This chain connects TRBV20-1 to TRBJ1-1, with D perhaps matching TRBD1 (6 bases). CDR1 is DFQATT and CDR2 is SNEGSKA in the germline V gene (reference sequence). Trimming cost V 2 bases and J 3 bases, with 10 bases left between them. CDR3 length: 13 amino acids. CDR3 residues: CSARPRGHTEAFF. The DNA for the CDR3 is TGCAGTGCTAGACCCAGGGGTCACACTGAAGCTTTCTTT.

This chain links TRBV5-1 with TRBJ2-1; 11 bases fit TRBD2. Germline V gives CDR1 SGHRS, CDR2 YFSETQ. V dropped 4 bases and J dropped 10; count of bases not matched to a gene: 10. This CDR3 has 15 residues. The CDR3 loop reads CASSTGTSGWGEQFF. CDR3 DNA: TGCGCCAGCAGCACCGGGACTAGCGGCTGGGGGGAGCAGTTCTTC.

CDR3 loop: CASSQGGTGSYNEQFF. Written as DNA, the CDR3 is TGCGCCAGCAGCCAAGGAGGGACGGGGTCCTACAATGAGCAGTTCTTC. The gene calls are TRBV4-3 and TRBJ2-1; D tentatively fits TRBD1 or TRBD2 (5 bases each). Germline-derived CDR1 and CDR2 are LGHNA and YSLEER. The CDR3 has 16 residues. The V and J ends lost 1 base and 1 base respectively, with 11 bases between them.

The chain employs TRBV29-1 and TRBJ2-3, with TRBD1 as a possible D gene (5 bases). The CDR3 spans 14 residues. The germline V gene encodes CDR1 SQVTM and CDR2 ANQGSEA. V lost 7 bases to trimming and J lost 6 bases, with 20 bases between them. CDR3 sequence: CSGAQGMVGDTQYF. CDR3 DNA sequence: TGCAGCGGCGCGCAGGGCATGGTGGGGGATACGCAGTATTTT.

This clonotype was observed a few times. The genes are TRBV5-1 and TRBJ1-1; the D gene is possibly TRBD1 (5 bases). Germline values: CDR1 SGHRS, CDR2 YFSETQ. The CDR3 sequence is 14 residues long. V was shortened by 3 bases and J by 1 base, with 10 bases between the two germline ends. CDR3 coding DNA: TGCGCCAGCAGCTCTGGGGGGAGGAACACTGAAGCTTTCTTT. This translates into CASSSGGRNTEAFF.

This clonotype was counted only a few times. J is TRBJ1-1 and V is TRBV4-3; D uncertain. From germline, CDR1 is LGHNA and CDR2 YSLEER. The V end lost 0 bases, the J end lost 4 bases, and 6 bases lay between the germline ends. CDR3 length: 13 amino acids. The CDR3 DNA reads as TGCGCCAGCAGCCAAGAAGAGGGCACTGAAGCTTTCTTT. Its protein product is CASSQEEGTEAFF.

This clonotype was recorded a few times. The J gene is TRBJ2-3, the V gene TRBV10-3, with 8 bases matching TRBD2. V dropped 6 bases and J dropped 2; count of bases not matched to a gene: 7. The germline V gene has CDR1 ENHRY and CDR2 SYGVKD. This CDR3 is 15 amino acids long. CDR3 nucleotides: TGTGCCATCAGCACCTTAGCGGGAACCACAGATACGCAGTATTTT. This translates into CAISTLAGTTDTQYF.

This clonotype was picked up many times. V and J are TRBV12-3 or TRBV12-4 and TRBJ1-2; 7 bases line up with TRBD1. This CDR3 has 13 residues. With V trimmed by 10 bases and J by 5 bases, 10 bases remained unmatched. The CDR3 DNA follows: TGTGCCACCGCACAGGGGCAGGGTTATGGCTACACCTTC. It translates to CATAQGQGYGYTF.

V and J are TRBV6-5 and TRBJ2-3; 8 bases agree with TRBD2. Germline lookup yields CDR1 MNHEY and CDR2 SVGAGI. The V segment lost 4 bases and the J segment 1 base; nucleotides outside the gene matches: 4. The CDR3 runs to 15 residues. The CDR3 is CASSSSGWRTDTQYF. The CDR3 DNA follows: TGTGCCAGCAGTTCTAGCGGGTGGCGCACAGATACGCAGTATTTT.

Note on this clonotype: A read error may explain this, as a much larger clone is one base away. The rearrangement uses TRBV7-8 and TRBJ1-5; a possible D gene is TRBD2 (6 bases). The end of the DNA is better explained by TRBJ2-3, so the J call may be wrong. The germline V gene has CDR1 SGHVS and CDR2 FQNEAQ. The CDR3 spans 18 residues. The CDR3 sequence: CASSPQAAGSQSNQPQYF. CDR3 sequence (DNA): TGTGCCAGCAGCCCCCAGGCGGCGGGATCCCAAAGCAATCAGCCCCAGTATTTT.

This clonotype was observed a few times. This chain connects TRBV12-3 or TRBV12-4 to TRBJ2-3; perhaps D is TRBD1 or TRBD2 (6 bases each). Trimming left V 11 bases short and J 6 bases short, with 21 bases between. The CDR3 loop spans 14 amino acids. CDR3 in amino acids: CASGAGIRRDTQYF. The CDR3 region has the DNA TGTGCCTCAGGGGCGGGGATACGGAGGGATACGCAGTATTTT.

The V gene is TRBV5-1, the J gene TRBJ2-1, with D uncertain. Germline V CDR1 and CDR2: SGHRS, YFSETQ. The V gene lost 4 bases and the J gene lost 10 bases, with 18 bases spanning the gap. This CDR3 region has 14 residues. The CDR3 region has the DNA TGCGCCAGCAGCCTGAAGGGTCGGGCGATCGAGCAGTTCTTC. This encodes CASSLKGRAIEQFF. The full variable domain, completed using reference TRBV5-1 and TRBJ2-1, is KAGVTQTPRYLIKTRGQQVTLSCSPISGHRSVSWYQQTPGQGLQFLFEYFSETQRNKGNFPGRFSGRQFSNSRSEMNVSTLELGDSALYLCASSLKGRAIEQFFGPGTRLTVL.

The rearrangement links TRBV6-1 to TRBJ2-1, with 7 bases lining up with TRBD2. CDR3 length equals 16 residues. Losses at the gene ends were 6 bases for V and 0 bases for J; bases not matched to a gene: 8. The germline V gene has CDR1 MNHNS and CDR2 SASEGT. DNA of the CDR3: TGTGCCAGCAGGGGCGGGAGCTTAAGCTCCTACAATGAGCAGTTCTTC. Amino acid sequence: CASRGGSLSSYNEQFF.

The sample holds a few counts of this clonotype. The chain couples TRBV7-6 to TRBJ2-5; D not certain. This CDR3 comprises 14 residues. V was trimmed by 5 bases and J by 9 bases, leaving 19 bases between them. Germline V gene lookup returns CDR1 SGHVS and CDR2 FNYEAQ. The CDR3 DNA is TGTGCCAGCAGCGGGCTATTACTCTTAGGGTCCCAGTACTTC. It encodes CASSGLLLLGSQYF.

This clonotype was recorded many times. The rearrangement joins TRBV7-3 to TRBJ1-2; D unclear. The CDR3 runs to 14 residues. The V and J ends lost 0 bases and 8 bases respectively, with 13 bases between them. Germline V gives CDR1 SGHTA, CDR2 FQGTGA. The CDR3 DNA reads TGTGCCAGCAGCTTAACGGCCCTATTTCGCGGCTACACCTTC. Its translation: CASSLTALFRGYTF. Filled out from reference TRBV7-3 and TRBJ1-2, the complete variable domain reads GAGVSQTPSNKVTEKGKYVELRCDPISGHTALYWYRQSLGQGPEFLIYFQGTGAADDSGLPNDRFFAVRPEGSVSTLKIQRTERGDSAVYLCASSLTALFRGYTFGSGTRLTVV.

A few counts support this clonotype. The chain links TRBV7-8 to TRBJ2-1; D call uncertain. Trimming removed 3 bases from V and 8 bases from J, with 17 bases in between. CDR1 and CDR2 (germline): SGHVS, FQNEAQ. The CDR3 loop spans 15 amino acids. The CDR3: CASSLPGLVGDEQFF. The CDR3 DNA sequence: TGTGCCAGCAGCTTGCCGGGTTTAGTAGGTGATGAGCAGTTCTTC. Full variable domain (outside the CDR3, taken from reference TRBV7-8 and TRBJ2-1): GAGVSQSPRYKVAKRGQDVALRCDPISGHVSLFWYQQALGQGPEFLTYFQNEAQLDKSGLPSDRFFAERPEGSVSTLKIQRTQQEDSAVYLCASSLPGLVGDEQFFGPGTRLTVL.

V usage is TRBV7-3 and J usage is TRBJ2-1; the match to TRBD1 covers 8 bases. This CDR3 spans 15 amino acids. CDR1 and CDR2 (germline): SGHTA, FQGTGA. The J segment lost 6 bases and the V segment lost 5 bases, leaving 9 bases of the junction unmatched. CDR3 residues: CASSPNPDRANEQFF. The CDR3 region has the DNA TGTGCCAGCAGCCCAAACCCGGACAGGGCCAATGAGCAGTTCTTC. Drawing the rest from reference TRBV7-3 and TRBJ2-1, the complete variable domain is GAGVSQTPSNKVTEKGKYVELRCDPISGHTALYWYRQSLGQGPEFLIYFQGTGAADDSGLPNDRFFAVRPEGSVSTLKIQRTERGDSAVYLCASSPNPDRANEQFFGPGTRLTVL.

This clonotype was counted only a few times. The CDR3 sequence: CASSWADRAVGGYTF. CDR3 in DNA: TGTGCCAGCAGTTGGGCAGACAGGGCGGTAGGAGGCTACACCTTC. The chain couples TRBV12-3 or TRBV12-4 to TRBJ1-2; 7 bases line up with TRBD1. Trimming removed 4 bases from V and 8 bases from J; junction bases left unmatched: 13. The CDR3 has 15 residues.

V is TRBV29-1 and J is TRBJ2-4; D perhaps matches TRBD2 (5 bases). Per germline, CDR1 SQVTM and CDR2 ANQGSEA. The CDR3 runs 12 residues. The V end lost 7 bases, the J end lost 9 bases, and 16 bases lay between the germline ends. The CDR3 reads CSAVRAAGIQYF. The CDR3 nucleotides are TGCAGCGCGGTCCGAGCGGCTGGCATTCAGTACTTC. The entire variable domain, with the rest obtained from reference TRBV29-1 and TRBJ2-4, is as follows: SAVISQKPSRDICQRGTSLTIQCQVDSQVTMMFWYRQQPGQSLTLIATANQGSEATYESGFVIDKFPISRPNLTFSTLTVSNMSPEDSSIYLCSAVRAAGIQYFGAGTRLSVL.

The V gene is TRBV7-9, the J gene TRBJ1-1, with unresolved D. Trimming removed 1 base from V and 0 bases from J, with 12 bases in between. Per the germline V gene, CDR1 is SEHNR and CDR2 is FQNEAQ (reference sequence). The CDR3 length is 16 residues. CDR3 nucleotide sequence: TGTGCCAGCAGCTTAGAGGTAGGAGGGATGAACACTGAAGCTTTCTTT. Translation gives CASSLEVGGMNTEAFF.

This clonotype appeared a few times. The genes are TRBV20-1 and TRBJ2-5, with 9 bases matching TRBD2. CDR1 is DFQATT and CDR2 is SNEGSKA in the germline V gene (reference sequence). The CDR3 spans 14 residues. The junction had 7 bases not matched to a gene; V was cut back by 6 bases and J by 2 bases. The CDR3 bases are TGCAGTGCCCATATAACTAGCGGGCAAGAGACCCAGTACTTC. It translates to CSAHITSGQETQYF.

The genes are TRBV24-1 and TRBJ2-1; 7 bases map to TRBD1. V was clipped by 1 base and J by 8 bases; unmatched bases: 1. CDR3 length: 13 residues. Germline assignment: CDR1 KGHDR and CDR2 SFDVKD. As DNA, the CDR3 is TGTGCCACCAGTGATTTAGGGGGCGATGAGCAGTTCTTC. Protein sequence: CATSDLGGDEQFF.